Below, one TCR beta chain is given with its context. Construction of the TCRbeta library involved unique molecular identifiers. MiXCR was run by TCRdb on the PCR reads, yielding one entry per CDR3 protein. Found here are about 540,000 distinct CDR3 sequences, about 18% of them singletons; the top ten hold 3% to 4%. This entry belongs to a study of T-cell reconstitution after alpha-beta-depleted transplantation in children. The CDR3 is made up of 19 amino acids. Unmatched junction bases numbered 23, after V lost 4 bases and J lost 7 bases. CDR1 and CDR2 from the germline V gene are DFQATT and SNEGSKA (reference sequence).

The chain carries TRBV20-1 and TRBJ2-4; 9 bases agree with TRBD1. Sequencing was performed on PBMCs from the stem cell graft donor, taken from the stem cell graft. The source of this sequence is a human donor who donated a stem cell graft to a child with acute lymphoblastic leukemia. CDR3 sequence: CSAIEPPGQGFLVGNIQYF. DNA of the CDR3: TGCAGTGCTATCGAGCCGCCGGGACAGGGATTTCTGGTGGGGAACATTCAGTACTTC.